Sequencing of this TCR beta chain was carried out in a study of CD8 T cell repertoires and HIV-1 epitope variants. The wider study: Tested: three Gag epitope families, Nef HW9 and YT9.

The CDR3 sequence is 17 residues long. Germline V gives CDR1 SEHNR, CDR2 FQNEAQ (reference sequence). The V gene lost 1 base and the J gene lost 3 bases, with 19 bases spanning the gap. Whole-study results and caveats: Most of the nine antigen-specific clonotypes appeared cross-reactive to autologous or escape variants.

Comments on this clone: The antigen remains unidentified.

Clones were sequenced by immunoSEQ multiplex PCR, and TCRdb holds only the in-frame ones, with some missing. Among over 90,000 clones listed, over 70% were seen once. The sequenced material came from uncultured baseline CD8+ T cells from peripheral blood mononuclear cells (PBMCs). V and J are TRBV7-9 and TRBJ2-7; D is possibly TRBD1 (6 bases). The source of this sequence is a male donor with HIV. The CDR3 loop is CASSLGGLAGEYYEQYF. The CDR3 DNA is TGTGCCAGCAGCTTAGGTGGTTTGGCAGGGGAATACTACGAGCAGTACTTC. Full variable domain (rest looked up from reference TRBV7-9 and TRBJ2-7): DTGVSQNPRHKITKRGQNVTFRCDPISEHNRLYWYRQTLGQGPEFLTYFQNEAQLEKSRLLSDRFSAERPKGSFSTLEIQRTEQGDSAMYLCASSLGGLAGEYYEQYFGPGTRLTVT.